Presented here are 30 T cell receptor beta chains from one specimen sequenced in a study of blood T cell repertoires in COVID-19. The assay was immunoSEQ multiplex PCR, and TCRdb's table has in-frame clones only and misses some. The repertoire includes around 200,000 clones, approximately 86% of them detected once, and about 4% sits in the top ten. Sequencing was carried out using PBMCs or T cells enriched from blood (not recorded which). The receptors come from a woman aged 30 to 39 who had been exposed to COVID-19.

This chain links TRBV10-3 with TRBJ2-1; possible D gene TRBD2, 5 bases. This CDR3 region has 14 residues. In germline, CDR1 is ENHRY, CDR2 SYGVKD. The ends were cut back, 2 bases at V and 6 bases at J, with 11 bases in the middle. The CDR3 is CAISEAGLRNEQFF. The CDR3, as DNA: TGTGCCATCAGTGAGGCAGGACTTCGCAATGAGCAGTTCTTC.

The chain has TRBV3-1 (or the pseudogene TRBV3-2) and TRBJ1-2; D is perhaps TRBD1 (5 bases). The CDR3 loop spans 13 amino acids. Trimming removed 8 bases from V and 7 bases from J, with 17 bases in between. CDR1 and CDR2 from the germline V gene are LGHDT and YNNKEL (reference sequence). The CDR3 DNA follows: TGTGCCAGCGCAACGTCAGGGTCGGGTGGCTACACCTTC. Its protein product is CASATSGSGGYTF.

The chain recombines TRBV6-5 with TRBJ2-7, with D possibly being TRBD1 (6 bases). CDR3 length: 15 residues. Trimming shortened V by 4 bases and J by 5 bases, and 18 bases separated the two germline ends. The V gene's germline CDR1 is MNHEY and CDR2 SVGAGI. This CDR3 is CASSLTPGHVDEQYF. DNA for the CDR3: TGTGCCAGCAGTTTGACCCCGGGACACGTGGACGAGCAGTACTTC.

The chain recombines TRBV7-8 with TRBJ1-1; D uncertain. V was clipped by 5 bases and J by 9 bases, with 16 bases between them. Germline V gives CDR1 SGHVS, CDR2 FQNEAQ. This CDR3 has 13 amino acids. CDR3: CASSAGGGEKAFF. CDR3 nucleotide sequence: TGTGCCAGCAGCGCCGGTGGTGGGGAGAAAGCTTTCTTT. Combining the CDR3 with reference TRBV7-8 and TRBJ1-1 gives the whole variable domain GAGVSQSPRYKVAKRGQDVALRCDPISGHVSLFWYQQALGQGPEFLTYFQNEAQLDKSGLPSDRFFAERPEGSVSTLKIQRTQQEDSAVYLCASSAGGGEKAFFGQGTRLTVV.

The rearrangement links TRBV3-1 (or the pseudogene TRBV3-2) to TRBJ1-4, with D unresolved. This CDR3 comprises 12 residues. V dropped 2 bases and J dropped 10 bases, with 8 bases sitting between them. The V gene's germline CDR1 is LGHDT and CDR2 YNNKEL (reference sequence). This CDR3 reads CASSQREGKLFF. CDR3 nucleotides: TGTGCCAGCAGCCAACGGGAGGGAAAACTGTTTTTT.

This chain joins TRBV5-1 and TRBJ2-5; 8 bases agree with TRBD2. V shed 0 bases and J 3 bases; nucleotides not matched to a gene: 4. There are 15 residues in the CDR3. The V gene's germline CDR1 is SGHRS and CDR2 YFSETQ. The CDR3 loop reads CASSLASGGKETQYF. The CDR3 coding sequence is TGCGCCAGCAGCTTGGCCAGCGGGGGTAAAGAGACCCAGTACTTC. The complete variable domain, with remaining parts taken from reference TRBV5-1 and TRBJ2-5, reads KAGVTQTPRYLIKTRGQQVTLSCSPISGHRSVSWYQQTPGQGLQFLFEYFSETQRNKGNFPGRFSGRQFSNSRSEMNVSTLELGDSALYLCASSLASGGKETQYFGPGTRLLVL.

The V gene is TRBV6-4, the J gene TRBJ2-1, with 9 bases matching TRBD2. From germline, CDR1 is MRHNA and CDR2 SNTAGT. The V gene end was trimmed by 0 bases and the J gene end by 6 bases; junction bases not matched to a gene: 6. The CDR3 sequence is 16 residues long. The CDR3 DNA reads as TGTGCCAGCAGTGACTCCTCTAGCGGGGCAACCAATGAGCAGTTCTTC. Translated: CASSDSSSGATNEQFF.

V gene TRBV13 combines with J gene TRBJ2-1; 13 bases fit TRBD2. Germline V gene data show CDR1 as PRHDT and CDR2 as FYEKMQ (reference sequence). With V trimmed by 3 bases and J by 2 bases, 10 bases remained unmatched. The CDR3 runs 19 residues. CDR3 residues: CASSFTPGTSGVTYNEQFF. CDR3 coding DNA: TGTGCCAGCAGCTTCACGCCCGGGACTAGCGGGGTGACCTACAATGAGCAGTTCTTC.

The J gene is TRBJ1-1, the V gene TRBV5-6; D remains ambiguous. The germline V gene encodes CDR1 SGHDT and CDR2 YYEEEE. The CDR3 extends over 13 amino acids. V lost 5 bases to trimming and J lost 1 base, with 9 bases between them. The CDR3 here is CASSFQWNTEAFF. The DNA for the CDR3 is TGTGCCAGCAGTTTCCAATGGAACACTGAAGCTTTCTTT. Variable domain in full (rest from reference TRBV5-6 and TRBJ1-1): DAGVTQSPTHLIKTRGQQVTLRCSPKSGHDTVSWYQQALGQGPQFIFQYYEEEERQRGNFPDRFSGHQFPNYSSELNVNALLLGDSALYLCASSFQWNTEAFFGQGTRLTVV.

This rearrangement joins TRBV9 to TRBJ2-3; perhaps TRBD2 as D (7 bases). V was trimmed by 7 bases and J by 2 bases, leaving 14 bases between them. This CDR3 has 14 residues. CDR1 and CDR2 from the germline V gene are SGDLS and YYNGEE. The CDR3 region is CASGGGGYTDTQYF. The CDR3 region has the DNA TGTGCCAGCGGAGGGGGGGGCTACACAGATACGCAGTATTTT.

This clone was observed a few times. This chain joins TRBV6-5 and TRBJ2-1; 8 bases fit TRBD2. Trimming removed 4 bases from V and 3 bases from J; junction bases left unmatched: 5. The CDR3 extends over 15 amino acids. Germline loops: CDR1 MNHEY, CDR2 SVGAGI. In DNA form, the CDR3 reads TGTGCCAGCAGTTTGGGACTAGGTTTCTACAATGAGCAGTTCTTC. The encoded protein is CASSLGLGFYNEQFF.

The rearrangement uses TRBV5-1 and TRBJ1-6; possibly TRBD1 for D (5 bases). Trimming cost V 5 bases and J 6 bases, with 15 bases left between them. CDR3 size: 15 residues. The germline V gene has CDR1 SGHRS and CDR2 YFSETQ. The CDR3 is CASSSEPGANSPLHF. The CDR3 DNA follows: TGCGCCAGCAGTTCCGAACCTGGGGCTAATTCACCCCTCCACTTT.

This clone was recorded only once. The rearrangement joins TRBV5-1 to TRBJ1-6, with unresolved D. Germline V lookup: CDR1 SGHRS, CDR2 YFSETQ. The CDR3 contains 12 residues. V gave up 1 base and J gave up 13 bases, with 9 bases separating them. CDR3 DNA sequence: TGCGCCAGCAGCTTGTCCGGGTCTCCCCTCCACTTT. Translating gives CASSLSGSPLHF.

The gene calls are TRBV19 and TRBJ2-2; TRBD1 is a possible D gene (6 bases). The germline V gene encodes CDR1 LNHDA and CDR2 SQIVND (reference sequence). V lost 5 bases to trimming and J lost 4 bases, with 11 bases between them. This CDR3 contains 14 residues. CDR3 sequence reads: CASSGLGGTGELFF. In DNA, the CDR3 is TGTGCCAGTAGTGGGCTAGGGGGCACCGGGGAGCTGTTTTTT.

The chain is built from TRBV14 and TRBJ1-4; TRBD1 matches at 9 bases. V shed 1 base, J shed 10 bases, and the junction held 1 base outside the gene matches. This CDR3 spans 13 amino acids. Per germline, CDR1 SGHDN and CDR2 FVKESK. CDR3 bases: TGTGCCAGCAGCCAAGGGACAGGGGCAAAACTGTTTTTT. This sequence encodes CASSQGTGAKLFF.

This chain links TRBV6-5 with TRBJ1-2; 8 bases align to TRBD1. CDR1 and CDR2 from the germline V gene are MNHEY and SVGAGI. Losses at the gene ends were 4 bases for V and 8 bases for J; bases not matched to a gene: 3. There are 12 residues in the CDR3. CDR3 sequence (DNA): TGTGCCAGCAGTTCTCCAGGGGGCGGCTACACCTTC. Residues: CASSSPGGGYTF.

CDR3 sequence (DNA): TGTGCCAGCAACACGTTCCCTGGAAACACCATATATTTT. It is translated as CASNTFPGNTIYF. The V call is TRBV11-2, the J call TRBJ1-3; unclear D gene. Germline V gene data show CDR1 as SGHAT and CDR2 as FQNNGV. Between the trimmed V and J ends, which lost 7 bases and 2 bases, there was a span of 9 bases. The CDR3 is 13 residues long.

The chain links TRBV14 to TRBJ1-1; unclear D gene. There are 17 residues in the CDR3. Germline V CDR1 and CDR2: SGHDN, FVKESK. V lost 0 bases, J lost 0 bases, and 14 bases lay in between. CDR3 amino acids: CASSQDQKRRLNTEAFF. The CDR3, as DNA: TGTGCCAGCAGCCAAGATCAGAAAAGGCGGTTGAACACTGAAGCTTTCTTT.

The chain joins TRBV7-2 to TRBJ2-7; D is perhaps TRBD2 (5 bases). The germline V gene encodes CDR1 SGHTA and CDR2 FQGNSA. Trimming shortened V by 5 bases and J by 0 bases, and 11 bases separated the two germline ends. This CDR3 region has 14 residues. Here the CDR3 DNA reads TGTGCCAGCAGCGTCGGACTCGTCTCCTACGAGCAGTACTTC. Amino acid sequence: CASSVGLVSYEQYF.

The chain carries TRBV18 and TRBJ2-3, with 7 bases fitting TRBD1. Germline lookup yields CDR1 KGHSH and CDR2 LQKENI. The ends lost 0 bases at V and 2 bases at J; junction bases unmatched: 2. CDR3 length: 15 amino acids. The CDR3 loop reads CASSPPGQLTDTQYF. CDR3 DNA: TGTGCCAGCTCACCACCGGGACAGCTCACAGATACGCAGTATTTT.

The CDR3, as DNA: TGTGCCTGGAGTCAGGGGGGCTTCGGGTCCCAGCATTTT. This encodes CAWSQGGFGSQHF. The rearrangement links TRBV30 to TRBJ1-5; 7 bases are shared with TRBD1. The length of the CDR3 is 13 residues. Germline-derived CDR1 and CDR2 are GTSNPN and SVGIG (reference sequence). The V segment lost 2 bases and the J segment 11 bases; nucleotides outside the gene matches: 9.

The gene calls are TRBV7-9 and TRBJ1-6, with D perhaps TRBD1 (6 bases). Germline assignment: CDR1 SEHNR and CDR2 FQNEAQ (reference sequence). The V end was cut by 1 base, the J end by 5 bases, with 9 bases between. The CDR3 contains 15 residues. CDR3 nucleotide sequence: TGTGCCAGCAGCTTAGGGACAGATAATAATTCACCCCTCCACTTT. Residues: CASSLGTDNNSPLHF.

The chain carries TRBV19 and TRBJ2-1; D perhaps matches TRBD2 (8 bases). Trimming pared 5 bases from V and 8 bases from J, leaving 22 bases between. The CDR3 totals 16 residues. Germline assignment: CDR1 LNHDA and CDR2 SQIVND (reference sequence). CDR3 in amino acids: CASSPSQTGRGDEQFF. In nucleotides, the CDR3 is TGTGCCAGTAGTCCTTCCCAGACAGGGCGGGGGGATGAGCAGTTCTTC.

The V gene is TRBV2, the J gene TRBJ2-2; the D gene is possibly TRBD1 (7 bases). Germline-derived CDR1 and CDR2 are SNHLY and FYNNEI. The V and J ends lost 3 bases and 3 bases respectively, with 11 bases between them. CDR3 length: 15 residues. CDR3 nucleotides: TGTGCCAGCAGTGATGTCAGGGGGGACACCGGGGAGCTGTTTTTT. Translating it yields CASSDVRGDTGELFF. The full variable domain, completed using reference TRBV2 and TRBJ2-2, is EPEVTQTPSHQVTQMGQEVILRCVPISNHLYFYWYRQILGQKVEFLVSFYNNEISEKSEIFDDQFSVERPDGSNFTLKIRSTKLEDSAMYFCASSDVRGDTGELFFGEGSRLTVL.

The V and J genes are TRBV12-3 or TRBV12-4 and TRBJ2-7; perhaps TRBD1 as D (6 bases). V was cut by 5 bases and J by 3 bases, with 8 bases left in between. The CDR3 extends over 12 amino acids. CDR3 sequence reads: CASSTGNYEQYF. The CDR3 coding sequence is TGTGCCAGCAGTACAGGGAACTACGAGCAGTACTTC.

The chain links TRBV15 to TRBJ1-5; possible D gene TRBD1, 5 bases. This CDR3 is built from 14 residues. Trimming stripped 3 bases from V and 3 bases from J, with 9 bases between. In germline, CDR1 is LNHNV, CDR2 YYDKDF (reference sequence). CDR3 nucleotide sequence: TGTGCCACCAGCAGCCAGGGATACAATCAGCCCCAGCATTTT. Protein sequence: CATSSQGYNQPQHF.

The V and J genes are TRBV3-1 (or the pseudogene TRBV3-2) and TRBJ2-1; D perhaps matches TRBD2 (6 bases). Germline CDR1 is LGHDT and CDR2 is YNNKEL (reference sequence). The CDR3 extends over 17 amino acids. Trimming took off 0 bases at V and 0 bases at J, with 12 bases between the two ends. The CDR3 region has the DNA TGTGCCAGCAGCCAAGATTTGGCGGGGAGCTCCTACAATGAGCAGTTCTTC. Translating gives CASSQDLAGSSYNEQFF.

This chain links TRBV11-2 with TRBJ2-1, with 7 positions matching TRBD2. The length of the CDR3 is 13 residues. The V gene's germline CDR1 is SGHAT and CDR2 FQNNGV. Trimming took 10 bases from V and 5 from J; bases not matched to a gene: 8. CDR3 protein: CATSGTIDNEQFF. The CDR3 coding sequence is TGTGCCACCTCCGGGACTATCGACAATGAGCAGTTCTTC.

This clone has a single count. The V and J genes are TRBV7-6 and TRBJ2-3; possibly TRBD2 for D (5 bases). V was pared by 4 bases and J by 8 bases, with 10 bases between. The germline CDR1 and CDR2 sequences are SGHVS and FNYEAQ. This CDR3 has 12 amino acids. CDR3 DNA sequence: TGTGCCAGCAGCTCCCCCCGGGGTACGCAGTATTTT. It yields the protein CASSSPRGTQYF.

CDR3 loop: CASSLGGRNYGYTF. The CDR3 region has the DNA TGCGCCAGCAGCTTGGGGGGCAGGAACTATGGCTACACCTTC. The chain combines TRBV5-1 with TRBJ1-2, with D tentatively TRBD1 (5 bases). V lost 0 bases and J lost 2, with 8 bases in between. This CDR3 has 14 amino acids. Germline CDR1 and CDR2: SGHRS and YFSETQ.